This T cell receptor beta chain was documented in a study of blood T cell repertoires in COVID-19. The protocol was immunoSEQ multiplex PCR, while the TCRdb copy is restricted to in-frame clones and leaves out a portion. The data contain under 300,000 clones, 70% to 90% of them seen just once; the ten biggest clones take up roughly 1.6%. The CDR3 extends over 13 amino acids. The V and J ends lost 7 bases and 0 bases respectively, with 8 bases between them. Per the germline V gene, CDR1 is SNHLY and CDR2 is FYNNEI. This rearrangement joins TRBV2 to TRBJ2-3; a weak D match, TRBD1 (5 bases). The source is a woman between 50 and 59 years old who had recovered from COVID-19. Source material: PBMCs or T cells enriched from blood (not recorded which). CDR3 protein: CASTRQSTDTQYF. CDR3 nucleotides: TGTGCCAGCACTAGACAGAGCACAGATACGCAGTATTTT.